The source of this T cell receptor (beta chain) is a study of cytomegalovirus exposure and HLA in healthy donors. Germline lookup yields CDR1 SGHKS and CDR2 YYEKEE (reference sequence). V was trimmed by 0 bases and J by 6 bases, leaving 9 bases between them. The CDR3 is made up of 13 amino acids. The study ran its PCR with 60 Vbeta and 13 Jbeta primers. The assay was immunoSEQ multiplex PCR, and TCRdb's table has in-frame clones only and misses some. The sample shows about 130,000 clones, 80% of them seen only once. Overall study results and limits: An apparent linkage of common viral pathogens to several of the most significant clusters emerged in a later analysis.

This clone came up a few times. The antigen remains undetermined. The source is a female donor in good health and CMV-seronegative. Sample: PBMCs. The V gene is TRBV5-5, the J gene TRBJ1-1; D remains ambiguous. CDR3 region: CASSLVVYPEAFF. The CDR3 nucleotides read TGTGCCAGCAGCTTGGTAGTTTATCCTGAAGCTTTCTTT.